This TCR beta chain originates from a study of cytomegalovirus exposure and HLA in healthy donors. Findings of the study overall: A previous analysis found most TCR beta V segments productive roughly 87% or roughly 30% of the time. The majority of TCR sequences were rare, yet some public TCRs appeared in many donors.

The CDR3 consists of 14 residues. From germline, CDR1 is LNHDA and CDR2 SQIVND (reference sequence). V gave up 2 bases and J gave up 6 bases, with 11 bases separating them. The study ran its PCR with 60 Vbeta and 13 Jbeta primers. Repertoires were generated with immunoSEQ multiplex PCR, while TCRdb's copy carries only in-frame clones and drops some. The table records about 180,000 clones, around three quarters of them present only once. Comment on this clone: The antigen is not known.

The rearrangement joins TRBV19 to TRBJ1-5; D possibly corresponds to TRBD1 (6 bases). This receptor was obtained from a woman in her 50s in good health and CMV-seropositive. The sample comprised PBMCs. CDR3 sequence reads: CASSISIRGQPQHF. CDR3 DNA sequence: TGTGCCAGTAGTATATCGATCAGGGGTCAGCCCCAGCATTTT.